This entry lists 28 T cell receptor beta chains sequenced from one sample in a study of regulatory T cells in long-lasting Graves disease. The sample's time point: persistent/refractory GD, antithyroid drugs over 5 years with positive TRAb. After RNA was extracted from PBMCs, the TCR library was made from it. iRepertoire HTBI primers and Arm-PCR of CDR3 regions built TCR beta libraries. One entry per CDR3 protein, called by TCRdb with MiXCR from the multiplex PCR reads. The data contain around 430,000 distinct CDR3 sequences, approximately 22% of them seen just once; the ten biggest clones take up 10% to 15%. This sample comprised peripheral blood mononuclear cells (PBMCs), obtained when the disease was refractory, from a patient treated with antithyroid drugs. The receptors were gathered from a female donor with Graves disease.

V gene TRBV6-1 combines with J gene TRBJ2-1; no clear D gene. This CDR3 spans 12 amino acids. V was shortened by 11 bases and J by 9 bases, with 17 bases between the two germline ends. The V gene's germline CDR1 is MNHNS and CDR2 SASEGT. The CDR3 DNA follows: TGTGCCGCCCAGGTCCGTACCTTTGAGCAGTTCTTC. Protein: CAAQVRTFEQFF.

This clonotype appeared many times. The V and J genes are TRBV11-2 and TRBJ2-4, with D unclear. Germline V lookup: CDR1 SGHAT, CDR2 FQNNGV. The V and J ends lost 0 bases and 8 bases respectively, with 11 bases between them. This CDR3 comprises 14 residues. This chain's CDR3 is CASSLEGHRDIQYF. CDR3 nucleotide sequence: TGTGCCAGCAGCTTAGAGGGCCACCGGGACATTCAGTACTTC.

This clonotype was counted at least ten times. V usage is TRBV28 and J usage is TRBJ2-2, with no clear D. Trimming cost V 9 bases and J 0 bases, with 8 bases left between them. The germline V gene encodes CDR1 MDHEN and CDR2 SYDVKM. The CDR3 contains 13 residues. The CDR3 loop reads CASTGPNTGELFF. The CDR3 nucleotides read TGTGCCAGTACCGGGCCGAACACCGGGGAGCTGTTTTTT.

The V and J genes are TRBV5-1 and TRBJ2-5, with 10 bases aligning to TRBD2. With V trimmed by 5 bases and J by 7 bases, 5 bases remained unmatched. CDR1 and CDR2 from the germline V gene are SGHRS and YFSETQ. CDR3 length equals 13 residues. CDR3 protein: CASRLAGDGTQYF. The CDR3 DNA is TGCGCCAGCAGGCTAGCGGGAGACGGGACCCAGTACTTC.

This clonotype was observed a handful of times. V and J are TRBV5-1 and TRBJ1-2; 10 bases are a match to TRBD1. V lost 4 bases to trimming and J lost 3 bases; unmatched junction nucleotides: 6. The CDR3 loop spans 15 amino acids. Germline-derived CDR1 and CDR2 are SGHRS and YFSETQ. The CDR3 DNA is TGCGCCAGCAGCGCTAGACAGGGGGCGGACTATGGCTACACCTTC. It yields the protein CASSARQGADYGYTF.

In this sample, this clonotype turned up many times. This rearrangement joins TRBV28 to TRBJ2-5, with unresolved D. The CDR3 covers 13 residues. Germline V lookup: CDR1 MDHEN, CDR2 SYDVKM. The V end lost 3 bases, the J end lost 5 bases, and 10 bases lay between the germline ends. In DNA, the CDR3 is TGTGCCAGCAGTTTTCGGTCCAGGGAGACCCAGTACTTC. This gives the protein CASSFRSRETQYF.

Points on this clonotype: This may come from a read error, since a much larger clone is one base off. The rearrangement uses TRBV7-2 and TRBJ1-2, with a possible D match to TRBD1 (6 bases). Germline lookup yields CDR1 SGHTA and CDR2 FQGNSA. Trimming cost V 5 bases and J 0 bases, with 13 bases left between them. The CDR3 is made up of 15 amino acids. The CDR3 nucleotides read TGTGCCAGCAGCCGACTGGACAGACCTAACTATGGCTACACCTTC. Amino acids: CASSRLDRPNYGYTF.

At least ten counts were recorded for this clonotype. J is TRBJ1-5 and V is TRBV12-3 or TRBV12-4; TRBD1 is a possible D gene (5 bases). V was trimmed by 8 bases and J by 6 bases, leaving 14 bases between them. The CDR3 is made up of 13 amino acids. CDR3 sequence (DNA): TGTGCCAGCGTGGGAGGGGAGGGTCAGCCCCAGCATTTT. Translation gives CASVGGEGQPQHF.

The V and J genes are TRBV28 and TRBJ2-7; D is ambiguous. CDR1 is MDHEN and CDR2 is SYDVKM in the germline V gene. This CDR3 region has 13 residues. V was clipped by 7 bases and J by 7 bases, with 17 bases between them. The CDR3 sequence: CASKGTNYVEQYF. The CDR3 region has the DNA TGTGCCAGCAAGGGAACTAACTACGTGGAGCAGTACTTC.

This clonotype was detected many times. The chain carries TRBV6-1 and TRBJ1-1; D not resolved. V was cut by 6 bases and J by 3 bases, with 11 bases left in between. The CDR3 consists of 13 residues. Germline lookup yields CDR1 MNHNS and CDR2 SASEGT. DNA for the CDR3: TGTGCCAGCAGACCCCTGAGGGACACTGAAGCTTTCTTT. Amino acids: CASRPLRDTEAFF.

The chain has TRBV7-9 and TRBJ1-4; D not resolved. V lost 5 bases and J 6 bases, leaving 7 bases between the germline ends. The CDR3 length is 12 residues. Per germline, CDR1 SEHNR and CDR2 FQNEAQ (reference sequence). DNA of the CDR3: TGTGCCAGCAGCGGGTGGGATGAAAAACTGTTTTTT. Translated, it gives CASSGWDEKLFF.

This clonotype was counted many times. The chain joins TRBV5-5 to TRBJ2-5; D unresolved. The CDR3 loop spans 15 amino acids. V was clipped by 0 bases and J by 1 base, with 10 bases between them. Looked up from germline, CDR1 is SGHKS and CDR2 is YYEKEE (reference sequence). CDR3 nucleotide sequence: TGTGCCAGCAGCTTGGCCCGGCAGGCCCAAGAGACCCAGTACTTC. Protein: CASSLARQAQETQYF.

The sample holds a few counts of this clonotype. This chain links TRBV6-2 or TRBV6-3 with TRBJ1-6; D is undetermined. CDR3 length: 15 amino acids. Germline V CDR1 and CDR2: MNHEY, SVGEGT. Between the trimmed V and J ends, which lost 1 base and 4 bases, there was a span of 8 bases. DNA for the CDR3: TGTGCCAGCAGTTACTTCGGAGGGTATAATTCACCCCTCCACTTT. This encodes CASSYFGGYNSPLHF.

The sample holds many counts of this clonotype. This rearrangement joins TRBV28 to TRBJ1-2; D unclear. Trimming left V 3 bases short and J 0 bases short, with 8 bases between. Per germline, CDR1 MDHEN and CDR2 SYDVKM. The CDR3 runs 14 residues. The CDR3 DNA sequence: TGTGCCAGCAGTTTCGACACTGCTAACTATGGCTACACCTTC. Translation: CASSFDTANYGYTF.

This clonotype has a count of ten or more. The chain couples TRBV29-1 to TRBJ1-4, with a tentative D call TRBD1 (6 bases). Between the trimmed V and J ends, which lost 2 bases and 8 bases, there was a span of 15 bases. The germline CDR1 and CDR2 sequences are SQVTM and ANQGSEA. The length of the CDR3 is 14 residues. CDR3 bases: TGCAGCGTTGAACAACAGGGTGCAAGCGAAAAACTGTTTTTT. Its protein product is CSVEQQGASEKLFF.

Turning to this clonotype: This could be a read error, since a much larger clone is one nucleotide away. The genes are TRBV2 and TRBJ1-4, with D maybe TRBD1 (5 bases). Germline V lookup: CDR1 SNHLY, CDR2 FYNNEI. The CDR3 is 14 amino acids. The CDR3 here is CASSKQETNEKLVF. The DNA for the CDR3 is TGTGCCAGCAGTAAACAGGAAACTAATGAAAAACTGGTTTTT. Looking up the rest from reference TRBV2 and TRBJ1-4 gives the full variable domain: EPEVTQTPSHQVTQMGQEVILRCVPISNHLYFYWYRQILGQKVEFLVSFYNNEISEKSEIFDDQFSVERPDGSNFTLKIRSTKLEDSAMYFCASSKQETNEKLVFGSGTQLSVL.

This clonotype was recorded many times. V gene TRBV11-1 combines with J gene TRBJ1-2; no clear D gene. Trimming cost V 1 base and J 8 bases, with 11 bases left between them. CDR3 length: 13 residues. CDR1 SGHAT and CDR2 FQDESV come from the germline V gene (reference sequence). The CDR3 DNA follows: TGTGCCAGCAGCTTAGAGACGCGGCGGGGCTACACCTTC. Translation gives CASSLETRRGYTF.

On this clonotype: A read error may explain this, as a much larger clone is one base away. This chain uses TRBV20-1 with TRBJ2-3, with D uncertain. TRBJ2-5 matches the DNA end more closely, so the J call is doubtful. The CDR3 is 10 amino acids. Germline loops: CDR1 DFQATT, CDR2 SNEGSKA (reference sequence). CDR3 in DNA: TGCGGTGCTTTAGTCGAGACCCAGTACTTC. This encodes CGALVETQYF.

The chain has TRBV19 and TRBJ2-7; TRBD1 might be the D (6 bases). The V end was cut by 4 bases, the J end by 2 bases, with 15 bases between. The CDR3 sequence is 15 residues long. Germline CDR1 is LNHDA and CDR2 is SQIVND (reference sequence). The CDR3 bases are TGTGCCAGTAGTAGTCGGACAGCGGATACCTACGAGCAGTACTTC. Translating it yields CASSSRTADTYEQYF.

This clonotype occurred many times. This chain joins TRBV10-3 and TRBJ1-4; D remains ambiguous. Looked up from germline, CDR1 is ENHRY and CDR2 is SYGVKD. Trimming left V 5 bases short and J 7 bases short, with 14 bases between. The CDR3 covers 14 residues. The DNA for the CDR3 is TGTGCCATCAGTCCCAATGAAGCTCGTGAAAAACTGTTTTTT. Translated: CAISPNEAREKLFF.

As regards this clonotype: The conserved phenylalanine or tryptophan normally closing the CDR3 is absent here, so this likely arose from a read error. The rearrangement uses TRBV12-3 or TRBV12-4 and TRBJ1-5; D is uncertain. V lost 3 bases to trimming and J lost 2 bases, with 11 bases between them. The CDR3 runs 15 residues. The CDR3 DNA follows: TGTGCCAGCAGTTTCGCAGAAGGCGGCAATCAGCCCCAGCATTCT. It specifies CASSFAEGGNQPQHS.

This clonotype appeared many times. This chain links TRBV6-1 with TRBJ2-7, with a weak D call TRBD2 (6 bases). Germline lookup yields CDR1 MNHNS and CDR2 SASEGT. With 8 bases removed from V and 2 bases from J, the gap between germline ends came to 13 bases. The CDR3 has 13 residues. CDR3 sequence reads: CASLRTGAYEQYF. The DNA for the CDR3 is TGTGCCAGCCTACGGACGGGAGCCTACGAGCAGTACTTC.

This clonotype came up many times. The chain joins TRBV12-3 or TRBV12-4 to TRBJ2-7, with D possibly matching TRBD2 (5 bases). The CDR3 runs 14 residues. V shed 5 bases and J shed 0 bases, with 11 bases lying between them. The CDR3 DNA sequence: TGTGCCAGCAGTCGAACTAGGAGCTCCTACGAGCAGTACTTC. As protein: CASSRTRSSYEQYF.

At least ten counts were recorded for this clonotype. V and J are TRBV12-3 or TRBV12-4 and TRBJ1-1; the D gene is possibly TRBD1 (6 bases). The CDR3 length is 11 residues. The V end was cut by 5 bases, the J end by 5 bases, with 6 bases between. Here the CDR3 reads CASSTGTEAFF. The DNA for the CDR3 is TGTGCCAGCAGTACAGGGACTGAAGCTTTCTTT.

In its sample, this clonotype was seen a few times. The J gene is TRBJ1-2, the V gene TRBV19, with 7 bases lining up with TRBD1. Germline lookup yields CDR1 LNHDA and CDR2 SQIVND (reference sequence). V lost 5 bases to trimming and J lost 2 bases; unmatched junction nucleotides: 2. The CDR3 is 13 residues long. The CDR3 loop reads CASSEQGNYGYTF. The CDR3 DNA follows: TGTGCCAGTAGTGAACAGGGGAACTATGGCTACACCTTC.

This clonotype appeared many times. The J gene is TRBJ2-5, the V gene TRBV6-1, with 8 nucleotides matching TRBD1. The germline CDR1 and CDR2 sequences are MNHNS and SASEGT. The junction had 6 bases not matched to a gene; V was cut back by 4 bases and J by 2 bases. CDR3 length: 15 amino acids. The CDR3 here is CASSGPHRGQETQYF. CDR3 DNA sequence: TGTGCCAGCAGTGGACCCCACAGGGGGCAAGAGACCCAGTACTTC.

The CDR3: CASSLAGTEVGYTF. CDR3 in DNA: TGTGCCAGCAGCTTGGCCGGGACGGAGGTTGGCTACACCTTC. The chain couples TRBV7-2 to TRBJ1-2; possible D gene TRBD1, 5 bases. V was pared by 3 bases and J by 7 bases, with 15 bases between. The germline V gene has CDR1 SGHTA and CDR2 FQGNSA. The CDR3 is made up of 14 amino acids.

This clonotype was recorded at least ten times. The rearrangement uses TRBV11-3 and TRBJ2-5, with D possibly being TRBD2 (5 bases). The ends were cut back, 5 bases at V and 5 bases at J, with 15 bases in the middle. Germline V gene lookup returns CDR1 SGHNT and CDR2 YENEEA. The CDR3 length is 14 residues. The DNA of the CDR3 is TGTGCCAGCAGCCTCGGTCGTCCGGGGGAGACCCAGTACTTC. The encoded protein is CASSLGRPGETQYF.